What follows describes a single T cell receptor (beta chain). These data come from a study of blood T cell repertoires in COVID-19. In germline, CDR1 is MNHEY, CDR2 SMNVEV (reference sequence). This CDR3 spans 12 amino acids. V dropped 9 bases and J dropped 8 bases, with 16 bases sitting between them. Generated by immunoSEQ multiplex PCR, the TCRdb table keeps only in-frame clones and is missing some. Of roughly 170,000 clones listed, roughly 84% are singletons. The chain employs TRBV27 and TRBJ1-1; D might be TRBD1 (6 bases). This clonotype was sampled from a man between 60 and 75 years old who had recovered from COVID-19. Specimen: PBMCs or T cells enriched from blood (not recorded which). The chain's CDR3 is CASAIFGTEAFF. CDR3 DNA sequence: TGTGCCAGTGCAATCTTCGGGACAGAAGCTTTCTTT.